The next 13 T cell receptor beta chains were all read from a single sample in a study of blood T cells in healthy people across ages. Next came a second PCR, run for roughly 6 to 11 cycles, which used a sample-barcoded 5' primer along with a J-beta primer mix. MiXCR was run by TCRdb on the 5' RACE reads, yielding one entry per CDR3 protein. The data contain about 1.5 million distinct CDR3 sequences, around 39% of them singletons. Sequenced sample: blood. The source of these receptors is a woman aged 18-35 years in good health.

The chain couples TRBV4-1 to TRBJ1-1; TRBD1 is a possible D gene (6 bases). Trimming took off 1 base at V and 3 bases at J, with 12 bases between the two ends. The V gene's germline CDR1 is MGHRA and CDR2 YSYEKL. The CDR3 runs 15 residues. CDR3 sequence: CASSQVGAWDTEAFF. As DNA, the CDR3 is TGCGCCAGCAGCCAAGTGGGGGCGTGGGACACTGAAGCTTTCTTT.

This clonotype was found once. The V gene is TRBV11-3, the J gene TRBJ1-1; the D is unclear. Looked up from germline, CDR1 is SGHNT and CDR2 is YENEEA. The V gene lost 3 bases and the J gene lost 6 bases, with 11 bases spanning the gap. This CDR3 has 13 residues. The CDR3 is CASSFRPGSEAFF. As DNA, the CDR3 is TGTGCCAGCAGCTTTAGACCGGGATCTGAAGCTTTCTTT.

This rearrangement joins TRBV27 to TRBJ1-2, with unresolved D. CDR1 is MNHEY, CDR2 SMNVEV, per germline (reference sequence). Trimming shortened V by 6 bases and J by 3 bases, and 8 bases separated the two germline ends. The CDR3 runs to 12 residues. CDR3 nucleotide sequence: TGTGCCAGCAGAAACACCCACTATGGCTACACCTTC. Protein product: CASRNTHYGYTF.

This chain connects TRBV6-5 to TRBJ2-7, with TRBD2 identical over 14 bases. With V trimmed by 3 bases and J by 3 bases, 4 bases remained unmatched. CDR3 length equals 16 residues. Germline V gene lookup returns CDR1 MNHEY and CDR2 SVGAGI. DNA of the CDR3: TGTGCCAGCAGTTATTCCGGACTAGCGGGAGGCTACGAGCAGTACTTC. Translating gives CASSYSGLAGGYEQYF.

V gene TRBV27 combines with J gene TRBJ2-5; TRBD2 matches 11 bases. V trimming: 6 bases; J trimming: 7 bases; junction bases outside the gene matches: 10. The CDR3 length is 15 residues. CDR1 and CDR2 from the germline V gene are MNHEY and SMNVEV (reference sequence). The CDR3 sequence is CASRLTSGAEGTQYF. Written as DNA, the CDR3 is TGTGCCAGCAGGCTGACTAGCGGGGCCGAGGGGACCCAGTACTTC.

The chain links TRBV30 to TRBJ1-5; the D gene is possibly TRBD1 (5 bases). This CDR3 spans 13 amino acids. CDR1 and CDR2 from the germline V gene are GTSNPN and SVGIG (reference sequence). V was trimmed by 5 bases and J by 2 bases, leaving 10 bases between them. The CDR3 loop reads CAWGRGGNQPQHF. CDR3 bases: TGTGCCTGGGGACGAGGGGGCAATCAGCCCCAGCATTTT.

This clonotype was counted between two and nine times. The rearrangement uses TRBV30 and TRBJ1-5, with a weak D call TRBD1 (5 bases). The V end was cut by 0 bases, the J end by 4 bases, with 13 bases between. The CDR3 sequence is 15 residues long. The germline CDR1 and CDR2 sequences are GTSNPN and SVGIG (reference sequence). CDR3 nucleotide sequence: TGTGCCTGGAGTGTAAGCGGGGGGATGAATCAGCCCCAGCATTTT. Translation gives CAWSVSGGMNQPQHF.

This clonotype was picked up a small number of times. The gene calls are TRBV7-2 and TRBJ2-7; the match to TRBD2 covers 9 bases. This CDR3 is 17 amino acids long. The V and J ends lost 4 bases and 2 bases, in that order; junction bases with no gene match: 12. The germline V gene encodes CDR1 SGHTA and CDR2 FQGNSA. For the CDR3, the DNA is TGTGCCAGCAGCTCCCTTGGGGGGACTAGCCGACCCTACGAGCAGTACTTC. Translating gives CASSSLGGTSRPYEQYF.

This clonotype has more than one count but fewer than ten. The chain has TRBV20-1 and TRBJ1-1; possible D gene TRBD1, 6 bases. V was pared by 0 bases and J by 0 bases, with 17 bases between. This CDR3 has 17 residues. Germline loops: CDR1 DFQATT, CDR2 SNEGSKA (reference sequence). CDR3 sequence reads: CSARDRGQGTLNTEAFF. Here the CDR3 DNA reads TGCAGTGCTAGAGATAGGGGCCAGGGGACTTTGAACACTGAAGCTTTCTTT.

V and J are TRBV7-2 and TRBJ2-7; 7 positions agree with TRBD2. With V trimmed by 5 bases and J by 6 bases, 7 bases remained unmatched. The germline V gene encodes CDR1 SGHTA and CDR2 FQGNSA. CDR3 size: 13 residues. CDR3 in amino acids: CASSPSGGREQYF. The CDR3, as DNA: TGTGCCAGCAGCCCTAGCGGCGGGCGCGAGCAGTACTTC.

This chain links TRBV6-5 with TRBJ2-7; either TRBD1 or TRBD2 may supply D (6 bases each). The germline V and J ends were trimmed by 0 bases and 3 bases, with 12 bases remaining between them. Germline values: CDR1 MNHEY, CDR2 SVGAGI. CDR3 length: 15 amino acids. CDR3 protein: CASSYSNGGGYEQYF. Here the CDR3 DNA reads TGTGCCAGCAGTTACTCGAATGGAGGGGGCTACGAGCAGTACTTC.

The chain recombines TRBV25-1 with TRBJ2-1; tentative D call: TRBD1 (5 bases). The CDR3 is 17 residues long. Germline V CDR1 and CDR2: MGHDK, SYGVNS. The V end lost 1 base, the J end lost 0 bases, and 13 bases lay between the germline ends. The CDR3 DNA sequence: TGTGCCAGCAGTGAATTCACAGGCCTTCCCTCCTACAATGAGCAGTTCTTC. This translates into CASSEFTGLPSYNEQFF.

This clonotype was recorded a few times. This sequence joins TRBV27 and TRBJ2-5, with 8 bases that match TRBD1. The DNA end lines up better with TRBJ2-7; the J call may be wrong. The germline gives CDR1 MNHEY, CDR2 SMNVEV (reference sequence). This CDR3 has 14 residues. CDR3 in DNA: TGTGCCAGCAGTTTAGGGGACAGGCTCTACGAGCAGTACTTC. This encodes CASSLGDRLYEQYF.